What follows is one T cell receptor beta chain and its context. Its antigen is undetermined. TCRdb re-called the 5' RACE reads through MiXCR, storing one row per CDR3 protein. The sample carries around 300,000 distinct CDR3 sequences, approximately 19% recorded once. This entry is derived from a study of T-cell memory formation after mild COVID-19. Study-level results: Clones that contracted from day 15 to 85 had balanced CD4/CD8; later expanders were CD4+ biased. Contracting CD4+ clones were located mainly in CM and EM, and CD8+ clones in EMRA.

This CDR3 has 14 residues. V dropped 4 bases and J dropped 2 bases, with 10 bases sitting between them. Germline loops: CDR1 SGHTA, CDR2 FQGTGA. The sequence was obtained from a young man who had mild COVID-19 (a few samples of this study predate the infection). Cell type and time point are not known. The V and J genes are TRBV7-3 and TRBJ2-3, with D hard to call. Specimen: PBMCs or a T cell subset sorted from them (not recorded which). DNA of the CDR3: TGTGCCAGCAGCTCTACAGCGTTCACAGATACGCAGTATTTT. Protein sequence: CASSSTAFTDTQYF.